Below, 9 T cell receptor beta chains from the same sample are listed, as sequenced in a study of T cell responses to AZD1222 COVID-19 vaccine. Produced via immunoSEQ multiplex PCR; TCRdb's table is partial and in-frame only. The top ten clones hold roughly a quarter of a sample with about 180,000 clones, 70% to 90% of them seen once. This specimen consisted of peripheral blood, obtained 28 days after the second AZD1222 dose. These receptors all come from an adult who received the AZD1222 COVID-19 vaccine.

The sample holds one count of this clone. The J gene is TRBJ2-1, the V gene TRBV27; D unclear. The germline V and J ends were trimmed by 9 bases and 0 bases, with 12 bases remaining between them. Germline V lookup: CDR1 MNHEY, CDR2 SMNVEV (reference sequence). The CDR3 is 14 amino acids. The CDR3 is CASASVSSYNEQFF. The CDR3 nucleotides read TGTGCCAGTGCGTCTGTCAGCTCCTACAATGAGCAGTTCTTC.

The V and J genes are TRBV9 and TRBJ2-7; TRBD1 matches 11 bases. Germline CDR1 is SGDLS and CDR2 is YYNGEE. J lost 7 bases, V lost 3 bases, and 9 bases had no gene match. This CDR3 spans 15 amino acids. The chain's CDR3 is CASSAGQGATEEQYF. The CDR3 nucleotides are TGTGCCAGCAGCGCCGGACAGGGGGCCACGGAAGAGCAGTACTTC. Filled out from reference TRBV9 and TRBJ2-7, the complete variable domain reads DSGVTQTPKHLITATGQRVTLRCSPRSGDLSVYWYQQSLDQGLQFLIQYYNGEERAKGNILERFSAQQFPDLHSELNLSSLELGDSALYFCASSAGQGATEEQYFGPGTRLTVT.

The J gene is TRBJ2-7, the V gene TRBV29-1, with a possible D match to TRBD1 (5 bases). Trimming stripped 4 bases from V and 4 bases from J, with 14 bases between. Germline V lookup: CDR1 SQVTM, CDR2 ANQGSEA. This CDR3 has 13 amino acids. CDR3 sequence reads: CSVGQGPSYEQYF. The CDR3 bases are TGCAGCGTTGGCCAGGGTCCTTCTTACGAGCAGTACTTC.

The gene calls are TRBV5-1 and TRBJ2-4, with 11 bases identical to TRBD1. Per the germline V gene, CDR1 is SGHRS and CDR2 is YFSETQ. J was trimmed by 8 bases and V by 4 bases; bases with no gene match: 8. The CDR3 has 15 amino acids. CDR3 sequence: CASSPRTGGADIQYF. In nucleotides, the CDR3 is TGCGCCAGCAGCCCACGGACAGGGGGCGCGGACATTCAGTACTTC. The full variable domain, with the rest looked up from reference TRBV5-1 and TRBJ2-4, is KAGVTQTPRYLIKTRGQQVTLSCSPISGHRSVSWYQQTPGQGLQFLFEYFSETQRNKGNFPGRFSGRQFSNSRSEMNVSTLELGDSALYLCASSPRTGGADIQYFGAGTRLSVL.

The CDR3 coding sequence is TGTGCCAGCAGTGGGGGACAGGATCGTCAGCCCCAGCATTTT. Its protein is CASSGGQDRQPQHF. The rearrangement joins TRBV2 to TRBJ1-5, with TRBD1 matching 8 bases. Germline V CDR1 and CDR2: SNHLY, FYNNEI. The CDR3 consists of 14 residues. The V gene end was trimmed by 4 bases and the J gene end by 6 bases; junction bases not matched to a gene: 5.

The rearrangement joins TRBV7-9 to TRBJ1-6; tentatively, D is TRBD1 (5 bases). V shed 11 bases and J shed 10 bases, with 15 bases lying between them. This CDR3 has 12 amino acids. CDR1 SEHNR and CDR2 FQNEAQ come from the germline V gene (reference sequence). The CDR3 DNA is TGTGCCCTAGAGGCGGGGCGATCACCCCTCCACTTT. Amino acids: CALEAGRSPLHF.

This clone showed up just a few times. The rearrangement links TRBV28 to TRBJ1-1, with D possibly TRBD1 on 6 matching bases. The ends were cut back, 7 bases at V and 7 bases at J, with 16 bases in the middle. The CDR3 totals 13 residues. Germline V lookup: CDR1 MDHEN, CDR2 SYDVKM. The CDR3 DNA is TGTGCCAGCACCCCCGCGCCCAGGGGTGAAGCTTTCTTT. It is translated as CASTPAPRGEAFF.

The chain carries TRBV5-1 and TRBJ2-1, with a possible D match to TRBD1 (6 bases). V was shortened by 4 bases and J by 9 bases, with 17 bases between the two germline ends. The CDR3 is 14 amino acids. Germline V gives CDR1 SGHRS, CDR2 YFSETQ. The DNA of the CDR3 is TGCGCCAGCAGCCTACAGGGTCGTGTTTCTGAGCAGTTCTTC. Translating it yields CASSLQGRVSEQFF.

The chain has TRBV7-9 and TRBJ2-3; D may correspond to TRBD1 or TRBD2 (5 bases each). Germline V gene sequence: CDR1 SEHNR, CDR2 FQNEAQ (reference sequence). The CDR3 is 17 residues long. The germline V and J ends were trimmed by 5 bases and 1 base, with 19 bases remaining between them. DNA of the CDR3: TGTGCCAGCAGCAACAAACCAGGGAGCTTTCGCACAGATACGCAGTATTTT. Translation gives CASSNKPGSFRTDTQYF.